This TCR beta chain is from a study of PD-1 blockade in classical Hodgkin lymphoma. Regarding the study as a whole: Baseline TCR diversity was reportedly lower in newly diagnosed patients than in healthy donors. It was reported as lower still in relapsed/refractory patients. Some patients started nivolumab under 1 year after ASCT, and they were excluded.

As regards this clone: Antigen unknown.

Every patient had relapsed following autologous stem cell transplantation, and cohorts differed in brentuximab vedotin exposure. Only in-frame clones appear in the TCRdb table, and some are missing; sequencing was by immunoSEQ multiplex PCR. The sample consists of about 34,000 clones, 76% of them appearing once. The TCR comes from a human donor with classical Hodgkin lymphoma. Here the sequenced sample was peripheral blood mononuclear cells (PBMCs), taken before the second cycle of nivolumab.

For the CDR3, the DNA is TGTGCCAGCAGCTTCCCCTATAATTCACCCCTCCACTTT. Protein: CASSFPYNSPLHF. This chain links TRBV13 with TRBJ1-6, with D hard to call. This CDR3 contains 13 residues. CDR1 is PRHDT and CDR2 is FYEKMQ in the germline V gene (reference sequence). The V gene lost 3 bases and the J gene lost 2 bases, with 2 bases spanning the gap.